This TCR beta chain was retrieved from a study of blood T cell repertoires in COVID-19. Method: immunoSEQ multiplex PCR; TCRdb's copy keeps in-frame clones and lacks some. This table holds 200,000 or so clones, about nine tenths found once. While infection was still active, Seattle patients were enrolled and then followed longitudinally. Germline lookup yields CDR1 SEHNR and CDR2 FQNEAQ (reference sequence). The CDR3 consists of 15 residues. The germline V and J ends were trimmed by 4 bases and 2 bases, with 15 bases remaining between them. Sample: peripheral blood. This receptor was taken from a man younger than 40 with COVID-19, enrolled during active disease. The genes are TRBV7-9 and TRBJ2-7; D possibly corresponds to TRBD1 (5 bases). CDR3 amino acids: CASSSAKGQTYEQYF. As DNA, the CDR3 is TGTGCCAGCAGCTCCGCAAAGGGGCAGACCTACGAGCAGTACTTC.